The entry that follows covers one T cell receptor (beta chain) sequence. This sample was taken from a study of blood T cell repertoires in COVID-19. The overall study: Samples taken during acute and convalescent COVID-19 were collected in the United States, Italy and Spain. PBMCs, B-cell-depleted T cells, or T cells provided the cDNA or gDNA that made up the material.

Authors' analysis steps: Amplification of reference gene primers provided the estimated nucleated cell counts. TCRdb's copy holds only in-frame clones and misses some; the assay was immunoSEQ multiplex PCR. V, J and clone size were drawn from that table, and D and trimming were deduced from the DNA. This table has over 150,000 clones, around 74% appearing once. Losses at the gene ends were 5 bases for V and 7 bases for J; bases not matched to a gene: 5. Germline V gene data show CDR1 as SGHRS and CDR2 as YFSETQ. The length of the CDR3 is 15 residues. This sequence joins TRBV5-1 and TRBJ1-6; 11 bases fit TRBD1. What was sequenced was peripheral blood. The source of this sequence is a woman older than 75 with acute or convalescent COVID-19. The CDR3 here is CASRRGTGGNSPLHF. DNA for the CDR3: TGCGCCAGCAGGAGGGGGACAGGGGGAAATTCACCCCTCCACTTT.